Included here is one T cell receptor (beta chain) sequence, with context. V was clipped by 9 bases and J by 8 bases, with 16 bases between them. Germline V gives CDR1 LNHDA, CDR2 SQIVND (reference sequence). The CDR3 runs to 12 residues. The sample comes from a study of long-term antiretroviral therapy in people with HIV. At survey level, the immunoSEQ assay was run in its v3.0 version. Sequencing aimed to cover roughly 40,000-50,000 T-cell genomes per sample. The assay was immunoSEQ multiplex PCR, and TCRdb's table has in-frame clones only and misses some. Of about 19,000 clones in the sample, 76% were seen once.

The V call is TRBV19, the J call TRBJ1-2; D unresolved. The sequence derives from a woman in her forties or fifties with HIV. Sequences were derived from unsorted PBMCs, sampled 0.5 years before starting antiretroviral therapy. This CDR3 reads CASRGPGFGYTF. The CDR3 DNA sequence: TGTGCCAGCCGAGGGCCAGGATTCGGCTACACCTTC.